This T cell receptor beta chain was profiled in a study of memory CD4+ T cells and cytomegalovirus serostatus. Overall study: Of the healthy Belgian adults, 9 were CMV seropositive and about two dozen seronegative.

General study points: The CMV-associated TCR signature appears largely within the CD4+ memory repertoire.

Remarks on this clone: No antigen is known for it.

Sequenced by immunoSEQ multiplex PCR; TCRdb stores in-frame clones only, minus some. The table lists roughly 49,000 clones, around 80% of them singletons. Single viable CD3+CD4+CD8-CD45RO+ cells were sorted as the memory CD4+ T cells. Donors' CMV status reflects serum IgG against pp150, pp28, p38, p52. This TCR came from an adult in good health and CMV-seronegative. The sequencing input was memory CD4+ T cells from blood.

This chain's CDR3 is CASSPHKTGELFF. Here the CDR3 DNA reads TGTGCCAGCAGTCCACATAAAACCGGGGAGCTGTTTTTT. J is TRBJ2-2 and V is TRBV2; unclear D gene. This CDR3 has 13 amino acids. Germline values: CDR1 SNHLY, CDR2 FYNNEI. The V end was cut by 5 bases, the J end by 5 bases, with 9 bases between.